These 23 T cell receptor beta chains originate from one sample sequenced in a study of cytomegalovirus exposure and HLA in healthy donors (dated by TCRdb to 2017 to 2019). Library preparation employed the immunoSEQ multiplex PCR assay. For the multiplex PCR, a mixture combining 60 forward primers for TCR Vbeta segments and 13 reverse primers for TCR Jbeta segments was used. TCRdb retrieved this table from immuneACCESS and kept in-frame rearrangements only. Not all clones are present; in checked studies, unresolved V genes account for under half, and no reason is known for the remainder. The sample table lists around 36,000 clones, just over 85% of them with a count of one. The ten largest clones take up 10% to 12% of the sample. The specimen sequenced was PBMCs. The receptors were gathered from a woman between 35 and 50 years old in good health and CMV-seropositive.

The V and J genes are TRBV5-1 and TRBJ2-7; 9 nucleotides match TRBD1. The V and J ends lost 2 bases and 5 bases, in that order; junction bases with no gene match: 14. The CDR3 runs to 17 residues. Germline V CDR1 and CDR2: SGHRS, YFSETQ. The DNA of the CDR3 is TGCGCCAGCAGCTTTTTAGTCCTGACGGGGACAGGGCACGAGCAGTACTTC. As protein: CASSFLVLTGTGHEQYF. The full variable domain, with the rest looked up from reference TRBV5-1 and TRBJ2-7, is KAGVTQTPRYLIKTRGQQVTLSCSPISGHRSVSWYQQTPGQGLQFLFEYFSETQRNKGNFPGRFSGRQFSNSRSEMNVSTLELGDSALYLCASSFLVLTGTGHEQYFGPGTRLTVT.

The chain recombines TRBV5-4 with TRBJ2-5; 11 bases match TRBD1. Trimming at V came to 6 bases and at J to 5 bases, leaving 6 bases not matched to a gene. The CDR3 is 14 residues long. Germline CDR1 is SGHNT and CDR2 is YYREEE (reference sequence). Written as DNA, the CDR3 is TGTGCCAGCACCAAGGGACAGGGGGATGAGACCCAGTACTTC. This translates into CASTKGQGDETQYF.

V is TRBV6-5 and J is TRBJ1-2; 7 bases align to TRBD1. The V gene's germline CDR1 is MNHEY and CDR2 SVGAGI. V gave up 4 bases and J gave up 8 bases; unmatched junction bases: 7. The length of the CDR3 is 13 residues. The CDR3 protein is CASSSTGLSGYTF. CDR3 bases: TGTGCCAGCAGTTCGACAGGGTTGTCCGGCTACACCTTC.

V and J are TRBV19 and TRBJ2-2; 8 bases match TRBD1. Germline V gene sequence: CDR1 LNHDA, CDR2 SQIVND (reference sequence). This CDR3 is 13 amino acids long. V lost 7 bases, J lost 5 bases, and 3 bases stayed unmatched. The CDR3: CASNGQGTGELFF. CDR3 DNA sequence: TGTGCCAGTAACGGACAGGGAACCGGGGAGCTGTTTTTT.

CDR3 in DNA: TGCGCCAGCAGCTTGGGGCCACAGGGGGCGGATGAAAAACTGTTTTTT. The encoded protein is CASSLGPQGADEKLFF. The chain joins TRBV5-1 to TRBJ1-4, with 9 bases lining up with TRBD1. V lost 0 bases and J lost 6; bases outside the gene matches: 6. This CDR3 spans 16 amino acids. Germline values: CDR1 SGHRS, CDR2 YFSETQ.

J is TRBJ2-3 and V is TRBV2, with D possibly TRBD2 on 8 matching bases. Deletions cut 4 bases from V and 1 base from J, with 18 bases between. Germline lookup yields CDR1 SNHLY and CDR2 FYNNEI. This CDR3 spans 17 amino acids. CDR3 bases: TGTGCCAGCAGTGCCCAAATTAGCGGGACAGGCACAGATACGCAGTATTTT. It encodes CASSAQISGTGTDTQYF.

The genes are TRBV7-8 and TRBJ2-7, with 12 bases identical to TRBD2. Germline values: CDR1 SGHVS, CDR2 FQNEAQ. V trimming: 3 bases; J trimming: 4 bases; junction bases outside the gene matches: 1. The CDR3 loop spans 14 amino acids. For the CDR3, the DNA is TGTGCCAGCAGCTTGACTAGCGGGGGATACGAGCAGTACTTC. Translating gives CASSLTSGGYEQYF.

The V gene is TRBV14, the J gene TRBJ1-2; TRBD1 might be the D (5 bases). The CDR3 totals 16 residues. V lost 2 bases and J lost 4, with 17 bases in between. Germline CDR1 and CDR2: SGHDN and FVKESK. DNA of the CDR3: TGTGCCAGCAGCCAACGGCAGGGCCGGACGAGCTATGGCTACACCTTC. Amino acid sequence: CASSQRQGRTSYGYTF.

The genes are TRBV6-5 and TRBJ1-5; tentatively, D is TRBD1 (5 bases). There are 13 residues in the CDR3. Trimming removed 7 bases from V and 3 bases from J, with 10 bases in between. CDR1 MNHEY and CDR2 SVGAGI come from the germline V gene. CDR3 loop: CASTSGLNQPQHF. CDR3 DNA: TGTGCCAGCACCTCAGGGCTCAATCAGCCCCAGCATTTT.

This chain uses TRBV18 with TRBJ2-2; a weak D match, TRBD2 (6 bases). The V and J ends lost 3 bases and 6 bases respectively, with 17 bases between them. Germline CDR1 is KGHSH and CDR2 is LQKENI. The length of the CDR3 is 16 residues. Here the CDR3 reads CASSPQRPGGPGELFF. DNA for the CDR3: TGTGCCAGCTCACCTCAGAGACCCGGAGGGCCCGGGGAGCTGTTTTTT.

The chain has TRBV5-1 and TRBJ1-5, with TRBD1 matching 8 bases. This CDR3 has 14 residues. V shed 4 bases and J 6 bases; nucleotides not matched to a gene: 6. Germline V gene sequence: CDR1 SGHRS, CDR2 YFSETQ. For the CDR3, the DNA is TGCGCCAGCAGCCCTGGACAGGGCGGTCAGCCCCAGCATTTT. The encoded protein is CASSPGQGGQPQHF.

V and J are TRBV21-1 and TRBJ2-5; whether TRBD2, the table's D call, matches the DNA was not checked. TRBV21-1 is a documented pseudogene. The length of the CDR3 is 17 residues. CDR3 residues: CASSKGTSGFPEETQYF. The CDR3 DNA reads as TGTGCCAGCAGCAAAGGGACTAGCGGGTTTCCCGAAGAGACCCAGTACTTC.

This clone was detected only once. The chain is built from TRBV5-4 and TRBJ2-7; D may be TRBD2 (7 bases). CDR1 and CDR2 from the germline V gene are SGHNT and YYREEE (reference sequence). The CDR3 totals 16 residues. The V end lost 4 bases, the J end lost 0 bases, and 17 bases lay between the germline ends. CDR3 sequence reads: CASSRPAGASSYEQYF. CDR3 DNA: TGTGCCAGCAGCCGCCCGGCGGGGGCAAGCTCCTACGAGCAGTACTTC.

The gene calls are TRBV19 and TRBJ2-1, with a tentative D call TRBD2 (6 bases). Germline V gene sequence: CDR1 LNHDA, CDR2 SQIVND (reference sequence). This CDR3 contains 15 residues. V was clipped by 7 bases and J by 7 bases, with 20 bases between them. CDR3 region: CASIGNGGVGNEQFF. The CDR3 nucleotides are TGTGCCAGTATCGGGAACGGCGGGGTAGGAAATGAGCAGTTCTTC.

This sequence joins TRBV5-1 and TRBJ2-5, with a possible D match to TRBD2 (5 bases). The CDR3 is 13 residues long. Germline assignment: CDR1 SGHRS and CDR2 YFSETQ. Deletions cut 4 bases from V and 4 bases from J, with 11 bases between. The CDR3 here is CASSQTEGETQYF. The CDR3 DNA follows: TGCGCCAGCAGCCAAACCGAGGGAGAGACCCAGTACTTC.

This clone was seen once. The V call is TRBV6-5, the J call TRBJ1-5; D unclear. The V end was cut by 0 bases, the J end by 9 bases, with 18 bases between. The CDR3 runs to 16 residues. Germline V gene data show CDR1 as MNHEY and CDR2 as SVGAGI. DNA for the CDR3: TGTGCCAGCAGTTACTCGGCTTCAGTGCGGGGTGGGCCCCAGCATTTT. Its protein product is CASSYSASVRGGPQHF.

The V and J genes are TRBV7-9 and TRBJ1-2, with 9 bases fitting TRBD1. CDR3 length equals 14 residues. CDR1 and CDR2 from the germline V gene are SEHNR and FQNEAQ (reference sequence). V lost 4 bases to trimming and J lost 5 bases; unmatched junction nucleotides: 5. Here the CDR3 reads CASSSGQGGYGYTF. CDR3 bases: TGTGCCAGCAGCTCGGGACAGGGAGGGTATGGCTACACCTTC.

The chain has TRBV9 and TRBJ2-1, with D possibly TRBD2 on 5 matching bases. Trimming pared 4 bases from V and 4 bases from J, leaving 12 bases between. This CDR3 is 14 amino acids long. Germline V lookup: CDR1 SGDLS, CDR2 YYNGEE. In DNA, the CDR3 is TGTGCCAGCAGCCGAGGGATTGGGTACAATGAGCAGTTCTTC. Residues: CASSRGIGYNEQFF.

This clone was recorded once. The gene calls are TRBV11-1 and TRBJ2-2; TRBD1 matches 8 bases. The V gene end was trimmed by 5 bases and the J gene end by 4 bases; junction bases not matched to a gene: 6. The CDR3 totals 15 residues. Germline V gene sequence: CDR1 SGHAT, CDR2 FQDESV (reference sequence). The chain's CDR3 is CASSPRTGFTGELFF. CDR3 sequence (DNA): TGTGCCAGCAGCCCTCGGACAGGGTTCACCGGGGAGCTGTTTTTT. The full variable domain, with the rest looked up from reference TRBV11-1 and TRBJ2-2, is EAEVAQSPRYKITEKSQAVAFWCDPISGHATLYWYRQILGQGPELLVQFQDESVVDDSQLPKDRFSAERLKGVDSTLKIQPAELGDSAMYLCASSPRTGFTGELFFGEGSRLTVL.

The chain recombines TRBV18 with TRBJ1-1; D unresolved. The CDR3 totals 15 residues. Trimming stripped 0 bases from V and 5 bases from J, with 13 bases between. Germline CDR1 and CDR2: KGHSH and LQKENI. In nucleotides, the CDR3 is TGTGCCAGCTCACCACCATCCTCTCCGGAGACTGAAGCTTTCTTT. It encodes CASSPPSSPETEAFF.

The chain uses TRBV11-2 and TRBJ1-5, with TRBD1 matching 7 bases. The CDR3 has 14 residues. After removal of 6 bases from V and 4 bases from J, the junction contained 6 bases not matched to a gene. CDR1 SGHAT and CDR2 FQNNGV come from the germline V gene. The CDR3 sequence is CASRPGTVNQPQHF. The CDR3 DNA follows: TGTGCCAGCAGGCCTGGGACAGTAAATCAGCCCCAGCATTTT.

CDR3 amino acids: CASTSSGLAVRGYF. The CDR3 DNA follows: TGTGCCAGCACCTCTTCTGGGCTAGCGGTCCGCGGATATTTT. V and J are TRBV28 and TRBJ2-3, with 7 positions matching TRBD2. There are 14 residues in the CDR3. CDR1 and CDR2 (germline): MDHEN, SYDVKM. V lost 7 bases and J lost 15; bases outside the gene matches: 19.

This clone was observed once. The chain employs TRBV6-1 and TRBJ2-7, with TRBD1 matching over 10 bases. This CDR3 has 15 residues. V trimming: 7 bases; J trimming: 2 bases; junction bases outside the gene matches: 8. CDR1 and CDR2 from the germline V gene are MNHNS and SASEGT. The CDR3 DNA sequence: TGTGCCAGCAAAGTGGGACAGGGGCCCGCCTACGAGCAGTACTTC. As protein: CASKVGQGPAYEQYF.